This TCR beta chain was captured in a study of CD8+ T cells in alopecia areata. Study details: Donors of skin were C3H/HeJ mice aged roughly 6-13 months with spontaneous alopecia, and recipients were approximately 6-11-week-old female C3H/HeJ mice. Study-wide findings and caveats: Sequencing of scalp samples also includes resident alphabeta T cells from normal skin. Among patients, TCR sharing was less clear than in mice, a difference possibly due in part to HLA diversity in the patient population.

V was clipped by 3 bases and J by 1 base; unmatched bases: 4. The CDR3 loop spans 15 amino acids. In germline, CDR1 is NSHNY, CDR2 SYGAGN. Scientists pooled cutaneous lymph node cells and sorted them on CD4, CD8alpha, NKG2D, NKG2ACE and other markers. Sequencing used cDNA as its template, made by extracting RNA and reverse transcribing it. The data were produced by immunoSEQ multiplex PCR, yet TCRdb's version contains in-frame clones alone and is incomplete. The repertoire shows about 270,000 clones, none seen only once; the top ten take 0.9% to 1.5%. In regard to this clone: The target antigen is unknown. Gene names denote mouse genes. The CDR3 end falls 4 residues outside the read, so it is completed with the germline J gene. The same CDR3 can be traced to other DNA sequences in this sample.

The chain recombines TRBV13-1 with TRBJ2-5, with 8 bases identical to TRBD1. Material: CD4+ T cells sorted from a lymph node. This clonotype was obtained from a C3H/HeJ mouse with alopecia areata. The mouse line has the MHC haplotype H2-k. The covered CDR3 bases are TGTGCCAGCAGTGGGGACAGGAGGGACCAAGAC. Translating it yields CASSGDRRDQD. Given in full, the CDR3 is CASSGDRRDQDTQYF.